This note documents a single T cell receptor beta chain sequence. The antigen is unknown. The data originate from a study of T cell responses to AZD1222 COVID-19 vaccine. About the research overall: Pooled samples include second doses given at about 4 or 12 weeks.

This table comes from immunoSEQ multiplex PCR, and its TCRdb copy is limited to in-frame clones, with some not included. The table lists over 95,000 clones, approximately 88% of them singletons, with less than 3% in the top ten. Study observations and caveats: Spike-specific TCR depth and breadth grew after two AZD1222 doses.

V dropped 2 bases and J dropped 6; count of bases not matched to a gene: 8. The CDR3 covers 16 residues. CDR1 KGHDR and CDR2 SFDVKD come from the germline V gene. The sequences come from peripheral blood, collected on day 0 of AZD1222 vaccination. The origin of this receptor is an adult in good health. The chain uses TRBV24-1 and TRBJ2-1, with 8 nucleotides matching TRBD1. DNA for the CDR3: TGTGCCACCAGTGATTCCGGGACAGGAAGTGTCAATGAGCAGTTCTTC. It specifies CATSDSGTGSVNEQFF.